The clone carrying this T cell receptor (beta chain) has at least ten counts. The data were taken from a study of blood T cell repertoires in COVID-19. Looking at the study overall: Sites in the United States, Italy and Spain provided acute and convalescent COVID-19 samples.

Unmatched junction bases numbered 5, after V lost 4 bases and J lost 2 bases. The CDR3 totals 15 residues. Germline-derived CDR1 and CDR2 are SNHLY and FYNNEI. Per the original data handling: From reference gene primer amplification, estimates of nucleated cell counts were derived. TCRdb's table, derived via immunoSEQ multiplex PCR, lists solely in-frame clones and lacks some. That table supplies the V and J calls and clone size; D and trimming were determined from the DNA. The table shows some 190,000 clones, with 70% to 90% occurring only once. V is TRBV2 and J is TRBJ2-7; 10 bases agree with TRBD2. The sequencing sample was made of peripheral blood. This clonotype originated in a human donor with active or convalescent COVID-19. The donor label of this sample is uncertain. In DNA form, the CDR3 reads TGTGCCAGCAGTGCCCTAGCGGGAGTACCCTACGAGCAGTACTTC. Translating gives CASSALAGVPYEQYF.